Described below is a single TCR beta chain sequence and its context. Its antigen is not identified. The sample belongs to a study of brain T cells in children with intractable seizures. Study findings and constraints: Patients' HCMV serostatus was unknown; virus specificity rests on CDR3 similarity alone.

Method: immunoSEQ multiplex PCR; TCRdb's copy keeps in-frame clones and lacks some. Among 80,000 or so clones listed, about 90% were seen once. The germline CDR1 and CDR2 sequences are LNHDA and SQIVND (reference sequence). The CDR3 consists of 16 residues. Trimming removed 2 bases at V and 1 base at J, with 14 bases between. Only cases whose brain tissue showed the highest T cell transcript signatures were sequenced. Pre-surgery treatment included at least one anti-epileptic drug. The sample was peripheral blood, taken at surgery. The clonotype comes from a girl aged 2-10 years with Rasmussen encephalitis and intractable seizures. The gene calls are TRBV19 and TRBJ1-1, with D perhaps matching TRBD1 (5 bases). The CDR3 spells CASSIPGWGANTEAFF. The DNA of the CDR3 is TGTGCCAGTAGTATACCAGGGTGGGGCGCGAACACTGAAGCTTTCTTT.